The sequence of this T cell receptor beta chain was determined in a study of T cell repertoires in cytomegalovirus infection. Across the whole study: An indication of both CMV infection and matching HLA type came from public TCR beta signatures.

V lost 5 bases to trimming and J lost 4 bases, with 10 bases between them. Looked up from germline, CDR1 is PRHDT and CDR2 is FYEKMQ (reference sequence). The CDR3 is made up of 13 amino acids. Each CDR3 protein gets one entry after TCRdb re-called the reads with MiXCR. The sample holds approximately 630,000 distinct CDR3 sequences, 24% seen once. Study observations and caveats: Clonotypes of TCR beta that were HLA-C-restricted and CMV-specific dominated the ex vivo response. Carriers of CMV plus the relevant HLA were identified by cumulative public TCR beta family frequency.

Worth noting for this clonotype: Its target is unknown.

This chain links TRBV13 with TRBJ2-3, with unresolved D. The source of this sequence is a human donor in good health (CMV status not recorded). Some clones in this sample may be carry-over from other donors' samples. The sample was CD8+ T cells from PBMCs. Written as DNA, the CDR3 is TGTGCCAGCAGCCCCCCGATTTCAGATACGCAGTATTTT. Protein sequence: CASSPPISDTQYF.